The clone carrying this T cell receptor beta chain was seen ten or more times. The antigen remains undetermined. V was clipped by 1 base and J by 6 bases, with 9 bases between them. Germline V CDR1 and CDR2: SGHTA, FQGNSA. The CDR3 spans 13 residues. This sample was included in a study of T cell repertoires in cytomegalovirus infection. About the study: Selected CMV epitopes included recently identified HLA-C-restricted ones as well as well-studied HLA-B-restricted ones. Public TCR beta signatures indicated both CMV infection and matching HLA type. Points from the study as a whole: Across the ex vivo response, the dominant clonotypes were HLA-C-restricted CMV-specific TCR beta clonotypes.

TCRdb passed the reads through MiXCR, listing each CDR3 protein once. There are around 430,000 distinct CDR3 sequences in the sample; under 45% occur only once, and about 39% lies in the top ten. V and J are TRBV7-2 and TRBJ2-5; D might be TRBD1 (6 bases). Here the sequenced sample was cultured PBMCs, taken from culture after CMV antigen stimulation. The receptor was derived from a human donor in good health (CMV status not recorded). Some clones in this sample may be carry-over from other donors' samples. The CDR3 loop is CASSLGGPKTQYF. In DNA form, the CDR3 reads TGTGCCAGCAGCTTAGGGGGGCCGAAGACCCAGTACTTC.